Listed below are T cell receptor beta chains from one sample, sequenced in a study of control samples from healthy donors and cancer patients. Here immunoSEQ multiplex PCR was the method, and the copy in TCRdb shows in-frame clones only, minus some. The data hold 120,000 to 150,000 clones, with about 90% observed a single time. The sequencing sample was made of blood. The receptor source for this set is a man aged 18 to 30 in good health. The conserved cysteine and the conserved F or W are not part of the CDR3 here.

>TRBV5-1
ASSVGTATNYGYT
>TRBV4-3
ASSQDHSMRSPLH
>TRBV11-2
ASSLDIWAQALPGNTIY
>TRBV6-5
ASSYAGGYEQY
>TRBV30
AWSVLGPTDTQY
>TRBV3-1/TRBV3-2
ASSQGLAGSYEQY
>TRBV7-2
ASSLGPAGQATYEQY
>TRBV18
ASSSTPFLAVYNEQF
>TRBV3-1/TRBV3-2
ASSQNEGGLETQY
>TRBV29-1
SVEKEGPGYT
>TRBV6-6
ASSRGQGAFSHQPQH
>TRBV19
ASSIGRGTYNEQF
>TRBV7-6
ASSPLLDSGNTIY
>TRBV19
ASSKLLAGGLNEQF
>TRBV7-3
ASSPRFGGVTEAF
>TRBV5-5
ASSSWTGRDTGELF
>TRBV5-6
ASSLGPEKLF